The clone carrying this T cell receptor (beta chain) was detected only a few times. This CDR3 is built from 12 residues. The V and J ends lost 2 bases and 8 bases respectively, with 9 bases between them. This specimen belongs to a study of CD8 T cells in Susac syndrome. Random hexamers were used to reverse transcribe the RNA input (roughly 0.5 to 1 ug). Amplification of TCR beta CDR3 by immunoSEQ multiplex PCR spanned 54 Vbeta and 13 Jbeta. Via MiXCR, TCRdb re-called the immunoSEQ multiplex PCR reads, giving one row per CDR3 protein. In the table there are 150,000 to 200,000 distinct CDR3 sequences, about 93% of which are singletons. Blood CD8+ and CD4+ T cells underwent high-throughput TCR beta sequencing. Matched for age and sex, the controls were healthy donors.

The clonotype comes from a human donor in good health. The rearrangement uses TRBV12-3 or TRBV12-4 and TRBJ2-5; a weak D match, TRBD2 (5 bases). The source material was CD4+ T cells from PBMCs. CDR3 sequence: CASSLSSRTQYF. In DNA form, the CDR3 reads TGTGCCAGCAGTTTATCTAGCCGAACCCAGTACTTC.